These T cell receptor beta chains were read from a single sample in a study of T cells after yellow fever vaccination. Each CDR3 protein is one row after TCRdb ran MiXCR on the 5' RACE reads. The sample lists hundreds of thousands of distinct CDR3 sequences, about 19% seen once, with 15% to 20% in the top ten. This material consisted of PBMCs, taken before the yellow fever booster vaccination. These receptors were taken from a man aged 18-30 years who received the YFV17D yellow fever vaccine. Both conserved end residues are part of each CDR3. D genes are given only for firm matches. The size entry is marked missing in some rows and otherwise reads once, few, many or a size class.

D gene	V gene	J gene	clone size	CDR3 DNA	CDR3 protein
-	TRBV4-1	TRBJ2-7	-	TGCGCCAGCAGCCCCAAAACTAGTAGTCCCTACGAGCAGTACTTC	CASSPKTSSPYEQYF
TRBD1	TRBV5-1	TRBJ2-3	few	TGCGCCAGCAGCTGGACGGGACAGCGCACAGATACGCAGTATTTT	CASSWTGQRTDTQYF
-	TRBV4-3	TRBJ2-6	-	TGCGCCAGCAGCCAAGTCCCGCCGACATCTGGGGCCAACGTCCTGACTTTC	CASSQVPPTSGANVLTF
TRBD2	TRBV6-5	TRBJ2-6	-	TGTGCCAGCAGCCGTGACCTAGCGGCCTCGGTCGGGGCCAACGTCCTGACTTTC	CASSRDLAASVGANVLTF
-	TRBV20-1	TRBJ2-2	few	TGCAGTGCTAGGACAGTCCCGGGCACCGGGGAGCTGTTTTTT	CSARTVPGTGELFF
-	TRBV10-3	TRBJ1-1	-	TGTGCCATCAGTGAGTCGATTGTCGCTGAAGCTTTCTTT	CAISESIVAEAFF
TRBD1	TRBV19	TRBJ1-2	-	TGTGCCAGTAGTAAACTTCCCGGACAGGGGATAGAGGACTACACCTTC	CASSKLPGQGIEDYTF
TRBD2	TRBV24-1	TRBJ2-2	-	TGTGCCACCAGTGATCGAGCGGGGGCGAGGAACACCGGGGAGCTGTTTTTT	CATSDRAGARNTGELFF
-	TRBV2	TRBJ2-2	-	TGTGCCAGCAGCGCCGAGGTGGCCGGGGAGCTGTTTTTT	CASSAEVAGELFF
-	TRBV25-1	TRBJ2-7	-	TGTGCCAGCAGTGCCCAGGAGAGCTCCTACGAGCAGTACTTC	CASSAQESSYEQYF
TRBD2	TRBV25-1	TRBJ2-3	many	TGTGCCAGCAGTGAGGCCCTTTCAGGGAGGGCGCAGTATTTT	CASSEALSGRAQYF
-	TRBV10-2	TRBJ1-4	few	TGCGCCAGCAGTGACCCGACAGGCGGTGAAAAACTGTTTTTT	CASSDPTGGEKLFF
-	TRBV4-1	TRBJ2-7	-	TGCGCCAGCAGCCCCCACTTGGGGTCCGGCTACGAGCAGTACTTC	CASSPHLGSGYEQYF
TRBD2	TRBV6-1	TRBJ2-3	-	TGTGCCAGCAGCGGCCCCGGGCGGGGGGGCCCAGATACGCAGTATTTT	CASSGPGRGGPDTQYF
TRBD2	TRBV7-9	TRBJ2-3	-	TGTGCCAGCAGTCCCCGGGAGGGGCACACAGATACGCAGTATTTT	CASSPREGHTDTQYF
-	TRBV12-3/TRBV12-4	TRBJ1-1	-	TGTGCCAGCAGTGACCAGACAGGACCAAAGCGGGCTTTCTTT	CASSDQTGPKRAFF
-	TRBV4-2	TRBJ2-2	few	TGTGCCAGCAGCCAGATACAGGGTGGCGGGGAGCTGTTTTTT	CASSQIQGGGELFF
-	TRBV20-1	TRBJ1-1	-	TGCAGTGCTAGTCGGGACGTATACACTGAAGCTTTCTTT	CSASRDVYTEAFF
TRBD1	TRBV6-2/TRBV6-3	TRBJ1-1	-	TGTGCCAGCAGTACCCGGACAGGGGACGAAGCTTTCTTT	CASSTRTGDEAFF
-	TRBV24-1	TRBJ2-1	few	TGTGCCACCGGGGGTAAGAGCTCCTACAATGAGCAGTTCTTC	CATGGKSSYNEQFF
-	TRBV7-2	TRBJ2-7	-	TGTGCCAGCAGCTTACGACAGGCTCGAGACGAGCAGTACTTC	CASSLRQARDEQYF
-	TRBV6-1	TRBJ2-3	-	TGTGCCAGCAGTGCGCCCCAGCAGAGCACAGATACGCAGTATTTT	CASSAPQQSTDTQYF
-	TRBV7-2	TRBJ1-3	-	TGTGCCAGCAGCTTATATGTTGGACGTACGACTGGAAACACCATATATTTT	CASSLYVGRTTGNTIYF
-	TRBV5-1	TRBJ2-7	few	TGCGCCAGCAGCCGTATAAAGTCCGGGTCTGCCTACGAGCAGTACTTC	CASSRIKSGSAYEQYF
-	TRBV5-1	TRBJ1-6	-	TGCGCCAGCAGTTGGGATTCTCCGGCATCACCCCTCCACTTT	CASSWDSPASPLHF
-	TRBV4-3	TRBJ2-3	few	TGCGCCAGCAGCCCCTCGGGATCGAGAGATACGCAGTATTTT	CASSPSGSRDTQYF
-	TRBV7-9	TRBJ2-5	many	TGTGCCAGCAGTCTGGAGACCCAGTACTTC	CASSLETQYF
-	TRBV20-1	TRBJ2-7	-	TGCAGTGCTAGGGATACCGCCTACGAGCAGTACTTC	CSARDTAYEQYF